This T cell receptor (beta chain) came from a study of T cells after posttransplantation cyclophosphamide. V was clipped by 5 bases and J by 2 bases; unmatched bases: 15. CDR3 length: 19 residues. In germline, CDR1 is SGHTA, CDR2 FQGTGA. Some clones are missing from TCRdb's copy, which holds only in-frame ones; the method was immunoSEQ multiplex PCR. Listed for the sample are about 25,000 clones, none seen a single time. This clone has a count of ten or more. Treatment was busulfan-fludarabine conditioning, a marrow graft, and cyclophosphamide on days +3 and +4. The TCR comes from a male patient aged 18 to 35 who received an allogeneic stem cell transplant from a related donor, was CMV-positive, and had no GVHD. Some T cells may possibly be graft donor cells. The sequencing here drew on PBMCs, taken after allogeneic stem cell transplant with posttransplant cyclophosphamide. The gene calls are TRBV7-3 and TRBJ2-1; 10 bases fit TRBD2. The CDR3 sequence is CASSPQPPGLAVTYNEQFF. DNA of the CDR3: TGTGCCAGCAGCCCTCAACCTCCCGGACTAGCGGTGACCTACAATGAGCAGTTCTTC.